The clone carrying this TCR beta chain is a singleton in its sample. This entry is derived from a study of technical replicates of blood from a handful of donors. Trimming cost V 1 base and J 6 bases; bases outside gene matches: 8. This CDR3 region has 16 residues. The germline V gene encodes CDR1 SGHAT and CDR2 FQNNGV. The method was immunoSEQ multiplex PCR; TCRdb's version includes in-frame clones alone and lacks a portion of them. The data hold tens of thousands of clones, with about nine tenths observed a single time. This chain connects TRBV11-2 to TRBJ2-1; 8 nucleotides match TRBD2. The sequencing input was PBMCs. This TCR was recovered from a human donor in good health. Some clones in this sample may be carry-over from other donors' samples. The DNA of the CDR3 is TGTGCCAGCAGCTTAGGCCGGGCCGGGAGGGCCAATGAGCAGTTCTTC. Translation: CASSLGRAGRANEQFF. Combining the CDR3 with reference TRBV11-2 and TRBJ2-1 gives the whole variable domain EAGVAQSPRYKIIEKRQSVAFWCNPISGHATLYWYQQILGQGPKLLIQFQNNGVVDDSQLPKDRFSAERLKGVDSTLKIQPAKLEDSAVYLCASSLGRAGRANEQFFGPGTRLTVL.